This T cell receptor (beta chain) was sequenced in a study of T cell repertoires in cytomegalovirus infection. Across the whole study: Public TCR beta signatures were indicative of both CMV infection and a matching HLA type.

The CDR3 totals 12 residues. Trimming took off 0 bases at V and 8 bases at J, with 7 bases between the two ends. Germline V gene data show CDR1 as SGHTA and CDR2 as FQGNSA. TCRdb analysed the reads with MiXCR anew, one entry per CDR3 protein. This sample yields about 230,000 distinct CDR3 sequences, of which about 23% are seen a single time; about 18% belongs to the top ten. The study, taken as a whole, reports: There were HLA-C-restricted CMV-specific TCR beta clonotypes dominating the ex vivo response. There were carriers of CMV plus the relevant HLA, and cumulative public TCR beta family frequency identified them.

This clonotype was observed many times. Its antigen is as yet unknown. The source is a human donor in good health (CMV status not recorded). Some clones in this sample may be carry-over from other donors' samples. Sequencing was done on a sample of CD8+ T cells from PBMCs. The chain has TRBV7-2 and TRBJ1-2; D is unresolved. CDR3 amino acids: CASSLAGRGYTF. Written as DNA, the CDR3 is TGTGCCAGCAGCTTAGCCGGACGGGGCTACACCTTC.